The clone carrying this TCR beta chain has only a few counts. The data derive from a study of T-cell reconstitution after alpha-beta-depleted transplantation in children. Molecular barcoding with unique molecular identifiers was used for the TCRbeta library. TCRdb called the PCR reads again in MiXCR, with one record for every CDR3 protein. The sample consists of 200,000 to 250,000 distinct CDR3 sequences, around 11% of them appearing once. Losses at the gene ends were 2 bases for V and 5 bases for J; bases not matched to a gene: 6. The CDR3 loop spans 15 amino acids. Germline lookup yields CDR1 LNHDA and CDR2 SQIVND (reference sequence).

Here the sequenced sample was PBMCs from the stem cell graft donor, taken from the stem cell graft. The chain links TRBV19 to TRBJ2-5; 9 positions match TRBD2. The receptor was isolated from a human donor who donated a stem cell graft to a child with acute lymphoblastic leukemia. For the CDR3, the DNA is TGTGCCAGTAGTATACGACTAGCGGCGTGGGAGACCCAGTACTTC. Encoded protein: CASSIRLAAWETQYF.